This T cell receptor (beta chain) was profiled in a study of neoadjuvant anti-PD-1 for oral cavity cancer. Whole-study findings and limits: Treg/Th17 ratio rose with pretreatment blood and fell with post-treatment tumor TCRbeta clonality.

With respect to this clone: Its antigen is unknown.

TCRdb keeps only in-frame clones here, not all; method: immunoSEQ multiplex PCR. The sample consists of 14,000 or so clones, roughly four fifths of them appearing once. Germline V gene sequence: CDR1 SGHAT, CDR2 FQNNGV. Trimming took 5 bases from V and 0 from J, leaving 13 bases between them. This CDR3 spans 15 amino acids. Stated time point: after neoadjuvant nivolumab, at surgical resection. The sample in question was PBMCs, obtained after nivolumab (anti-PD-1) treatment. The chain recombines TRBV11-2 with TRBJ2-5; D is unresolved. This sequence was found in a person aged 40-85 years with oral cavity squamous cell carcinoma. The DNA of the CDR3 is TGTGCCAGCAGCCCCCTTAGTGGCAACCAAGAGACCCAGTACTTC. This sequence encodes CASSPLSGNQETQYF.